This record covers a single TCR beta chain. The V and J ends lost 4 bases and 4 bases respectively, with 4 bases between them. The CDR3 covers 12 residues. Germline V lookup: CDR1 MNHNY, CDR2 SVGAGI (reference sequence). This entry comes from a study of blood T cell repertoires in COVID-19. Turning to the study itself: Some COVID-19 samples were acute and others convalescent; all came from the United States, Italy and Spain. T cells, B-cell-depleted T cells, or PBMCs supplied cDNA or gDNA.

Authors' analysis steps: Amplified reference gene primers provided the basis for estimating nucleated cell counts. Here immunoSEQ multiplex PCR was the method, and the copy in TCRdb shows in-frame clones only, minus some. V and J calls and clone size are given by that table; D and trimming were obtained from the DNA. The repertoire includes fewer than 200,000 clones, approximately 90% of them detected once, and 5% to 6.5% sits in the top ten. The receptor comes from a man in his forties with active or convalescent COVID-19. The sample taken for sequencing was peripheral blood. The gene calls are TRBV6-6 and TRBJ2-2; D remains unclear. As DNA, the CDR3 is TGTGCCAGCAGTTCTAGCACCGGGGAGCTGTTTTTT. This gives the protein CASSSSTGELFF.